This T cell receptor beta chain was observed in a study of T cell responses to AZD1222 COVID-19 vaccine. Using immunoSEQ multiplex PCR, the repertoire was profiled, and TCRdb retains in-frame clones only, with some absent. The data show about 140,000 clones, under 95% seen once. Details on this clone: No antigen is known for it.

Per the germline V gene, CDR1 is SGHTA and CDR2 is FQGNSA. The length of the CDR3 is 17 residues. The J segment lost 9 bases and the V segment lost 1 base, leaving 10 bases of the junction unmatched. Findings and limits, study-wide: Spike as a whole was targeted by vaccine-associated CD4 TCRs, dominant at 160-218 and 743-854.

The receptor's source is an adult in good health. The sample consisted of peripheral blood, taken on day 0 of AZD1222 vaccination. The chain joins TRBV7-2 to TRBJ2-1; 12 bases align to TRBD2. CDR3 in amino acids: CASSLVGSSGGAGEQFF. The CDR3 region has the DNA TGTGCCAGCAGCTTAGTGGGATCTAGCGGGGGGGCCGGTGAGCAGTTCTTC.